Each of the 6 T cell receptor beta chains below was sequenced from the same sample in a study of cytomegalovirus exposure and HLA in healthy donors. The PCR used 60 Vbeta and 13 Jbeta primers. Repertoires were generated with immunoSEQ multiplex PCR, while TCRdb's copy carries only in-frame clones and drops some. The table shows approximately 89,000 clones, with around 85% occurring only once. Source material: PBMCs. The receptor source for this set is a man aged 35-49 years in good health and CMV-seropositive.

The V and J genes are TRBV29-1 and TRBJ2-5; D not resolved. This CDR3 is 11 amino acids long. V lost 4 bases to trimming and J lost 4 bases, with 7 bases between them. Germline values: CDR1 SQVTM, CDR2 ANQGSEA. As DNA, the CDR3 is TGCAGCGTTGTCTCCCGAGAGACCCAGTACTTC. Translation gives CSVVSRETQYF.

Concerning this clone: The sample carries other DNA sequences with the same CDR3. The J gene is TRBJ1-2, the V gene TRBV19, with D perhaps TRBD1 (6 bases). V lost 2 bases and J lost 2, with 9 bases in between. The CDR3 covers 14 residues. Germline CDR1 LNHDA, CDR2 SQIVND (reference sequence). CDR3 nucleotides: TGTGCCAGTAGTATACAGGGGATCAACTATGGCTACACCTTC. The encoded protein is CASSIQGINYGYTF.

The CDR3, as DNA: TGTGCCAGCAGCGCGACGGACAGGACTGAAGCTTTCTTT. Translating gives CASSATDRTEAFF. The V gene is TRBV9, the J gene TRBJ1-1, with 7 positions matching TRBD1. CDR3 size: 13 residues. The trim removed 3 bases at V and 5 bases at J, leaving 4 bases unmatched. Per germline, CDR1 SGDLS and CDR2 YYNGEE.

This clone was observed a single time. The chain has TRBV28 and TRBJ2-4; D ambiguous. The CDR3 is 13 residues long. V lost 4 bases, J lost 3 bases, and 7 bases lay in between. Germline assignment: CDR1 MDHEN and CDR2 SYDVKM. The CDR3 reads CASSSPVKNIQYF. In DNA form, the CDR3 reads TGTGCCAGCAGTTCCCCGGTCAAAAACATTCAGTACTTC.

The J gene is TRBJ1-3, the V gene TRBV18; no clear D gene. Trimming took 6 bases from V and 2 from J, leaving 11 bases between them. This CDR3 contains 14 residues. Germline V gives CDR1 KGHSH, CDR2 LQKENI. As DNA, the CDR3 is TGTGCCAGCTCCCGAGGGTCCCCTGGAAACACCATATATTTT. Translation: CASSRGSPGNTIYF.

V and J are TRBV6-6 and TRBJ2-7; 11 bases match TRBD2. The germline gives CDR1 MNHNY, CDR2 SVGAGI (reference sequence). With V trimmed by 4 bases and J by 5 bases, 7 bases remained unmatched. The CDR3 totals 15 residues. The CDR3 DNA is TGTGCCAGCAGTTTCCGACTAGCGGGGCTAAACGAGCAGTACTTC. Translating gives CASSFRLAGLNEQYF.